This T cell receptor beta chain was profiled in a study of blood T cell repertoires in COVID-19. Study context: The United States, Italy and Spain were the sources of the acute and convalescent COVID-19 samples.

Per the germline V gene, CDR1 is SGDLS and CDR2 is YYNGEE. CDR3 length: 19 residues. Trimming took off 0 bases at V and 8 bases at J, with 26 bases between the two ends. The data were produced by immunoSEQ multiplex PCR, yet TCRdb's version contains in-frame clones alone and is incomplete. The data contain about 480,000 clones, around nine tenths of them singletons. The sequence came from a woman in her thirties or forties who had recovered from COVID-19. Material for sequencing was PBMCs or T cells enriched from blood (not recorded which). The V and J genes are TRBV9 and TRBJ1-4; D call uncertain. The CDR3 nucleotides are TGTGCCAGCAGCGTAGCTGGAGGAGGTTTTTGGACCCCAACGGAAAAACTGTTTTTT. It encodes CASSVAGGGFWTPTEKLFF.